This TCR beta chain was captured by sequencing in a study of post-analysis software for immune sequencing data. As for the study in general: Patients with relapsing-remitting, secondary progressive and progressive-relapsing multiple sclerosis courses were all represented. Findings of the study overall: In patients, roughly five TRBV segments were more frequent than in controls, with TRBV5-6, TRBV5-1 and TRBV20-1 among them. Multiple sclerosis patients showed significantly lower normalized Chao1 diversity than controls did.

Carried by the TCR beta cDNA libraries were unique molecular identifiers. Roughly 500,000 cDNA molecules came from about 1 to 10 million T cells. TCRdb analysed the PCR reads with MiXCR anew, one entry per CDR3 protein. Here the sample spans 350,000 to 450,000 distinct CDR3 sequences, around 33% being singletons. This CDR3 is 14 amino acids long. Trimming removed 1 base at V and 10 bases at J, with 14 bases between. Germline-derived CDR1 and CDR2 are SGHAT and FQNNGV. About this clonotype: What it recognizes is unknown. It may be a read error: a sequence one base away is much more abundant.

Input material: blood. J is TRBJ2-1 and V is TRBV11-2; D remains unclear. The sequence came from a girl under 18 with multiple sclerosis. CDR3 sequence reads: CASSLGAWVEEQFF. The CDR3 DNA reads TGTGCCAGCAGCTTAGGTGCCTGGGTGGAAGAGCAGTTCTTC.